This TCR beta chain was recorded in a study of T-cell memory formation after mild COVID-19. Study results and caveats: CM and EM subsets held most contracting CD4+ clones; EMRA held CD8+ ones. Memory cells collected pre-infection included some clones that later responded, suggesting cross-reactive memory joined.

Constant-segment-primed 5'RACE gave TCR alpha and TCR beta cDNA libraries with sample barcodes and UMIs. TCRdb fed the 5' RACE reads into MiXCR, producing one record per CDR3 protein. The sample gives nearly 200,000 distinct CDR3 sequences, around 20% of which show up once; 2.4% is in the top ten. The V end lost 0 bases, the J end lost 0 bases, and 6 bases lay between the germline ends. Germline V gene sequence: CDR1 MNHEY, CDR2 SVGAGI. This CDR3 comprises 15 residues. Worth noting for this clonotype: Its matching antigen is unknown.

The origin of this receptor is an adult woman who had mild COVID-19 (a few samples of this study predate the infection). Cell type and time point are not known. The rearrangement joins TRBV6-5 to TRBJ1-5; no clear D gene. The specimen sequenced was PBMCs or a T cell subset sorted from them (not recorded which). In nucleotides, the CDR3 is TGTGCCAGCAGTTACTCCCGGAATAGCAATCAGCCCCAGCATTTT. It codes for CASSYSRNSNQPQHF.